Presented here are 2 T cell receptor beta chains from one specimen sequenced in a study of blood T cell repertoires in COVID-19. Clones were sequenced by immunoSEQ multiplex PCR, and TCRdb holds only the in-frame ones, with some missing. The sample contains about 77,000 clones, 80% of which appear only once. The sequencing sample was made of peripheral blood. The receptors here all came from a woman between 65 and 79 years old with acute or convalescent COVID-19.

The chain joins TRBV6-5 to TRBJ1-6, with 8 bases fitting TRBD1. Trimming at V came to 2 bases and at J to 9 bases, leaving 9 bases not matched to a gene. CDR1 MNHEY and CDR2 SVGAGI come from the germline V gene. The length of the CDR3 is 16 residues. This CDR3 is CASSYADRGRGSPLHF. DNA for the CDR3: TGTGCCAGCAGTTACGCCGACAGGGGCCGCGGTTCACCCCTCCACTTT.

This rearrangement joins TRBV19 to TRBJ1-1; TRBD1 aligns across 7 bases. The germline CDR1 and CDR2 sequences are LNHDA and SQIVND (reference sequence). The CDR3 length is 13 residues. Germline trimming cut 2 bases from V and 4 bases from J; bases unmatched to any gene: 1. The CDR3 reads CASSITGVTEAFF. CDR3 nucleotide sequence: TGTGCCAGTAGTATAACAGGGGTCACTGAAGCTTTCTTT. The full variable domain, completed using reference TRBV19 and TRBJ1-1, is DGGITQSPKYLFRKEGQNVTLSCEQNLNHDAMYWYRQDPGQGLRLIYYSQIVNDFQKGDIAEGYSVSREKKESFPLTVTSAQKNPTAFYLCASSITGVTEAFFGQGTRLTVV.